The 27 T cell receptor beta chains below come from one sample, sequenced in a study of shared clonotypes between healthy human individuals. Profiling relied on immunoSEQ multiplex PCR, and the TCRdb table lists in-frame clones only, not all of them. The sample has about 79,000 clones, around 57% seen once. Sequenced input: memory CD8+ T cells sorted from blood. The subset: CD45RO+ cells pooled with CCR7-negative TemRA cells. These receptors were collected from a man younger than 45 in good health.

By frequency in the sample, this clone is medium-sized. The V gene is TRBV7-8, the J gene TRBJ1-2, with TRBD1 matching 10 bases. The junction had 5 bases not matched to a gene; V was cut back by 1 base and J by 3 bases. This CDR3 is 16 amino acids long. Germline assignment: CDR1 SGHVS and CDR2 FQNEAQ. The CDR3 DNA reads as TGTGCCAGCAGCTTAGTGCAGGACAGGGGGGACTATGGCTACACCTTC. Translated: CASSLVQDRGDYGYTF.

Details on this clone: Other DNA sequences in this sample translate to the same CDR3. The V gene is TRBV29-1, the J gene TRBJ1-1; D unresolved. This CDR3 contains 12 residues. Deletions cut 6 bases from V and 0 bases from J, with 8 bases between. Germline CDR1 reads SQVTM; CDR2 reads ANQGSEA. CDR3 residues: CSVTFMNTEAFF. CDR3 nucleotides: TGCAGCGTGACTTTTATGAACACTGAAGCTTTCTTT.

The chain has TRBV6-5 and TRBJ1-4, with no clear D. CDR3 size: 14 residues. The V end was cut by 7 bases, the J end by 7 bases, with 16 bases between. Germline V lookup: CDR1 MNHEY, CDR2 SVGAGI. DNA for the CDR3: TGTGCCAGCAAAGGAGCCTACCCAGGTGAAAAACTGTTTTTT. Translating gives CASKGAYPGEKLFF.

This clone was counted only a few times. This rearrangement joins TRBV9 to TRBJ1-5; D not certain. Germline values: CDR1 SGDLS, CDR2 YYNGEE. V gave up 0 bases and J gave up 5 bases, with 21 bases separating them. The CDR3 is 18 residues long. CDR3 loop: CASSVAAVGNPPYQPQHF. The CDR3 DNA reads as TGTGCCAGCAGCGTAGCGGCAGTAGGGAATCCCCCCTATCAGCCCCAGCATTTT.

The rearrangement joins TRBV12-5 to TRBJ2-7, with 15 bases fitting TRBD2. Trimming cost V 5 bases and J 1 base; bases outside gene matches: 9. CDR1 LGHNT and CDR2 FRNRAP come from the germline V gene. The CDR3 is 18 residues long. The CDR3 region is CASGVAGTSGRLSYEQYF. The CDR3 DNA sequence: TGTGCTAGTGGTGTCGCCGGGACTAGCGGGAGGCTTTCCTACGAGCAGTACTTC.

This clone was recorded many times. This chain joins TRBV4-3 and TRBJ2-2; D is undetermined. Germline assignment: CDR1 LGHNA and CDR2 YSLEER. The CDR3 totals 15 residues. The V and J ends lost 1 base and 3 bases respectively, with 9 bases between them. The CDR3 here is CASSQGVFDTGELFF. In DNA, the CDR3 is TGCGCCAGCAGCCAAGGAGTATTCGACACCGGGGAGCTGTTTTTT.

The CDR3 DNA sequence: TGTGCCAGCAGCGTAGGACTAGCGGGAGAACGGTCCCAGTACTTC. Translated, it gives CASSVGLAGERSQYF. The chain is built from TRBV9 and TRBJ2-5, with 12 bases that match TRBD2. Trimming removed 0 bases from V and 9 bases from J; junction bases left unmatched: 6. CDR1 and CDR2 from the germline V gene are SGDLS and YYNGEE. The CDR3 totals 15 residues.

The chain recombines TRBV6-6 with TRBJ2-3; a weak D match, TRBD1 (5 bases). Germline V gene lookup returns CDR1 MNHNY and CDR2 SVGAGI (reference sequence). The CDR3 has 16 amino acids. V gave up 2 bases and J gave up 0 bases, with 12 bases separating them. The CDR3 nucleotides are TGTGCCAGCAGTTACAACCAGGGTACTAGCACAGATACGCAGTATTTT. Amino acid sequence: CASSYNQGTSTDTQYF.

This clone turned up a few times. V usage is TRBV10-3 and J usage is TRBJ2-2; D remains unclear. Germline V CDR1 and CDR2: ENHRY, SYGVKD. Trimming pared 3 bases from V and 4 bases from J, leaving 9 bases between. The CDR3 has 14 residues. The CDR3 region is CAISEASSTGELFF. The CDR3 nucleotides are TGTGCCATCAGTGAAGCCAGCTCCACCGGGGAGCTGTTTTTT.

This chain links TRBV6-5 with TRBJ1-2, with D possibly being TRBD1 (5 bases). The CDR3 extends over 14 amino acids. Germline CDR1 and CDR2: MNHEY and SVGAGI. Trimming took off 8 bases at V and 6 bases at J, with 19 bases between the two ends. The CDR3 sequence: CASRIFGGADGYTF. The CDR3 DNA reads as TGTGCCAGCCGGATATTCGGGGGTGCCGATGGCTACACCTTC.

CDR3 loop: CASSPGQGATYYEQYF. CDR3 DNA: TGTGCCAGCAGCCCTGGACAGGGGGCTACCTACTACGAGCAGTACTTC. The chain has TRBV5-8 and TRBJ2-7; 11 bases line up with TRBD1. V shed 4 bases, J shed 3 bases, and the junction held 9 bases outside the gene matches. The CDR3 has 16 amino acids. Germline CDR1 reads SGHTS; CDR2 reads YDEGEE.

In its sample, this clone was seen once. The chain has TRBV5-1 and TRBJ1-5; D not resolved. Trimming pared 0 bases from V and 6 bases from J, leaving 13 bases between. CDR1 and CDR2 from the germline V gene are SGHRS and YFSETQ. This CDR3 has 15 residues. CDR3 nucleotides: TGCGCCAGCAGCTTGGGAGGCACAGAGGCTCAGCCCCAGCATTTT. Translation gives CASSLGGTEAQPQHF.

Points on this clone: Relative to the germline gene, one junction end is altered; a read error may explain this. This chain uses TRBV5-3 with TRBJ2-7; possibly TRBD2 for D (6 bases). TRBV5-3 falls under the ORF class, with uncertain function. The CDR3 is 11 amino acids. The CDR3 DNA reads TGTGCCAGCAGCTTGGGACTGGGGCAGTACTTC. Protein: CASSLGLGQYF.

This chain joins TRBV6-6 and TRBJ2-7, with D tentatively TRBD2 (7 bases). The CDR3 loop spans 13 amino acids. V was shortened by 2 bases and J by 7 bases, with 12 bases between the two germline ends. CDR1 is MNHNY and CDR2 is SVGAGI in the germline V gene (reference sequence). The DNA of the CDR3 is TGTGCCAGCAGTTACACTAGGGGGGGGGAGCAGTACTTC. Its translation is CASSYTRGGEQYF.

The J gene is TRBJ2-3, the V gene TRBV9, with D possibly matching TRBD1 (7 bases). This CDR3 is built from 16 residues. V was cut by 1 base and J by 2 bases, with 14 bases left in between. Per the germline V gene, CDR1 is SGDLS and CDR2 is YYNGEE. The CDR3 bases are TGTGCCAGCAGCGTAATATCAGGGGGGACCACAGATACGCAGTATTTT. It translates to CASSVISGGTTDTQYF.

The chain links TRBV29-1 to TRBJ2-3; D uncertain. V gave up 4 bases and J gave up 1 base, with 12 bases separating them. Germline V lookup: CDR1 SQVTM, CDR2 ANQGSEA. The CDR3 covers 14 residues. In nucleotides, the CDR3 is TGCAGCGTTGTTGGTCTTGGGGGCACAGATACGCAGTATTTT. Protein sequence: CSVVGLGGTDTQYF.

This clone was detected only once. V usage is TRBV6-5 and J usage is TRBJ2-5; D is unclear. The CDR3 consists of 11 residues. The V and J ends lost 2 bases and 6 bases respectively, with 4 bases between them. CDR1 MNHEY and CDR2 SVGAGI come from the germline V gene. The DNA for the CDR3 is TGTGCCAGCAGTTACCTAAAGACCCAGTACTTC. The encoded protein is CASSYLKTQYF.

Concerning this clone itself: Other nucleotide sequences from this sample produce the same CDR3. The rearrangement joins TRBV7-9 to TRBJ2-3; no firm D call. Germline CDR1 and CDR2: SEHNR and FQNEAQ (reference sequence). The CDR3 has 13 amino acids. Trimming pared 5 bases from V and 2 bases from J, leaving 8 bases between. The CDR3, as DNA: TGTGCCAGCAGCCCCCTCAACACAGATACGCAGTATTTT. Its protein is CASSPLNTDTQYF.

In DNA, the CDR3 is TGTGCCAGCAGTTACGATCTTTACAATGAGCAGTTCTTC. This encodes CASSYDLYNEQFF. The chain links TRBV6-5 to TRBJ2-1; D is undetermined. Trimming pared 2 bases from V and 4 bases from J, leaving 6 bases between. The CDR3 length is 13 residues. In germline, CDR1 is MNHEY, CDR2 SVGAGI.

The gene calls are TRBV27 and TRBJ1-1, with 8 bases fitting TRBD1. The germline CDR1 and CDR2 sequences are MNHEY and SMNVEV (reference sequence). CDR3 length: 14 residues. V lost 6 bases and J lost 7; bases outside the gene matches: 10. CDR3 protein: CASSQTGEGSEAFF. CDR3 DNA: TGTGCCAGCAGCCAGACAGGGGAGGGAAGTGAAGCTTTCTTT.

This clone appeared once. The V call is TRBV5-1, the J call TRBJ2-1; D is perhaps TRBD2 (6 bases). V shed 3 bases and J shed 7 bases, with 20 bases lying between them. CDR1 is SGHRS and CDR2 is YFSETQ in the germline V gene. CDR3 length: 16 residues. The CDR3 loop reads CASSSWGLSPLNEQFF. CDR3 DNA: TGCGCCAGCAGCTCATGGGGACTTTCACCGTTAAATGAGCAGTTCTTC.

The rearrangement links TRBV7-9 to TRBJ2-7; 9 nucleotides match TRBD2. Per the germline V gene, CDR1 is SEHNR and CDR2 is FQNEAQ (reference sequence). CDR3 length: 18 amino acids. The junction had 19 bases not matched to a gene; V was cut back by 5 bases and J by 5 bases. DNA for the CDR3: TGTGCCAGCAGCCCACCTAGCGGGGAGCCACCTCGGAGGCACGAGCAGTACTTC. Its protein is CASSPPSGEPPRRHEQYF.

The rearrangement uses TRBV7-6 and TRBJ2-7; TRBD1 is a possible D gene (5 bases). This CDR3 comprises 14 residues. Germline-derived CDR1 and CDR2 are SGHVS and FNYEAQ. Deletions cut 4 bases from V and 0 bases from J, with 10 bases between. CDR3 sequence: CASSYKDNSYEQYF. Here the CDR3 DNA reads TGTGCCAGCAGCTATAAGGACAACTCCTACGAGCAGTACTTC.

This rearrangement joins TRBV12-2 to TRBJ2-1; the table's D call of TRBD2 was not tested on the DNA. TRBV12-2 is flagged as a pseudogene. CDR3 length: 15 amino acids. In nucleotides, the CDR3 is TGTGCCAGCAGCACCCTAGCGGGAGAGGGAGGTGAGCAGTTCTTC. It codes for CASSTLAGEGGEQFF.

This chain joins TRBV25-1 and TRBJ2-1; TRBD2 is a possible D gene (5 bases). Looked up from germline, CDR1 is MGHDK and CDR2 is SYGVNS. V gave up 10 bases and J gave up 8 bases, with 15 bases separating them. The CDR3 totals 12 residues. In DNA form, the CDR3 reads TGTGCCATCCGCTCTAGCCTCGATGAGCAGTTCTTC. Amino acid sequence: CAIRSSLDEQFF.

V gene TRBV7-5 combines with J gene TRBJ2-7; the table's D call, TRBD1, was not checked against the DNA. TRBV7-5 is assigned pseudogene status. The CDR3 consists of 13 residues. The CDR3 DNA sequence: TGTGCCAGCAGCCCAGGGATCAGGTACGAGCAGTACTTC. Its protein is CASSPGIRYEQYF.

V gene TRBV9 combines with J gene TRBJ1-2; D gene uncertain. CDR3 length equals 11 residues. Per germline, CDR1 SGDLS and CDR2 YYNGEE. The V end lost 7 bases, the J end lost 4 bases, and 8 bases lay between the germline ends. The DNA for the CDR3 is TGTGCCAGCTCCCACTTCTATGGCTACACCTTC. Translating it yields CASSHFYGYTF.